The TCR beta chain described here comes from a study of blood T cell repertoires in COVID-19 (dated by TCRdb to the early 2020s). As for the study more broadly: Collaborator samples came from the United States, Italy and Spain and covered acute and convalescent phases of COVID-19. Where available, HLA class I and class II types were obtained from metadata supplied by the sample provider rather than from assay-based typing. Subjects who had been exposed to COVID-19, were actively infected with it, or had recovered from it provided the deeply sampled blood TCRbeta repertoires that made up the dataset. Samples were obtained from the ongoing ImmuneRACE study (first 160 participants) and from some 1,300 subjects provided by 6 global collaborators. The repertoires were made available in a free public database intended to serve as a resource for research on the immune response to SARS-CoV-2. Nearly every sample came with metadata listing a de-identified subject ID, COVID-19 status, age in years and sex. The material from the prospective study consisted of cDNA or gDNA derived from T cells, B-cell-depleted T cells, or PBMCs.

Collaborating institutions collected whole blood in K2EDTA tubes following their own protocols. For TCRbeta analysis, collaborator samples were shipped as frozen whole blood, as isolated PBMCs, or as DNA extracted from either sample type. Summary of the overall study and its limitations: The quantity of clinical and demographic metadata differed by source and by participant and was supplied without curation.

TCRbeta CDR3 regions were amplified from genomic DNA by means of the immunoSEQ Assay, a bias-controlled multiplex PCR. For the original study's pipeline: The number of nucleated cells in each sample was estimated from the amplification of reference gene primers within the assay. To quantify the absolute abundance of each unique TCRbeta CDR3 rearrangement, sequence reads were collapsed and filtered. For each sample, productive Simpson clonality was calculated as the square root of Simpson's diversity index across productive rearrangements. In TCRdb, the immuneACCESS table is reduced to in-frame sequences with V and J assigned. These tables do not hold every clone; where another copy was compared, an unresolved V gene accounts for under half, and the others remain unexplained. The V and J calls and clone size were taken over from that table, and D and trimming were inferred from the DNA. The sample table lists around 300,000 clones, 75% to 90% of them with a count of one. The top ten clonotypes cover approximately 10% of the sample.

V sheds 6 bases and J sheds 4 bases, leaving 12 bases between their ends. Taken from the germline V gene (reference sequence), the CDR1 and CDR2 loops are MNHEY and SMNVEV. From cysteine to phenylalanine, the CDR3 is 13 amino acids long. Kept here is only the CDR3 DNA, which spans 39 bases and is read in frame from base 1. Concerning this clone: Its antigen has not been determined. The record has no base qualities; no much larger clone is one base away.

The chain employs TRBV27 and TRBJ1-2; a weak D assignment points to TRBD1 (5 bases agree). The sequenced sample consisted of peripheral blood. The clonotype comes from a woman in her 70s with acute or convalescent COVID-19. The nucleotide sequence is TGTGCCAGCAGCTTAGGGACTCCCTATGGCTACACCTTC. Its protein reads: CASSLGTPYGYTF.